Sequencing of this TCR beta chain was carried out in a study of T cell repertoires in cytomegalovirus infection. The overall study: The authors used CMV epitopes that were HLA-C-restricted (recently identified) and HLA-B-restricted (well studied).

Each CDR3 protein is one row after TCRdb ran MiXCR on the reads. The sample contains around 900,000 distinct CDR3 sequences, around 32% of which appear only once. Of note for this clonotype: Its antigen is currently unknown.

There are 19 residues in the CDR3. Germline V gene data show CDR1 as SEHNR and CDR2 as FQNEAQ (reference sequence). V was trimmed by 1 base and J by 0 bases, leaving 19 bases between them. This chain uses TRBV7-9 with TRBJ1-5; the D is unclear. The sample in question was cultured CD8+ T cells from PBMCs, obtained from culture after CMV antigen stimulation. The TCR comes from a human donor in good health (CMV status not recorded). Some clones in this sample may be carry-over from other donors' samples. The CDR3 is CASSLVGSDGPYSNQPQHF. CDR3 nucleotides: TGTGCCAGCAGCTTAGTAGGCAGCGACGGACCCTATAGCAATCAGCCCCAGCATTTT.